These 7 T cell receptor beta chains share one sample of origin, sequenced in a study of preoperative IRX-2 immunotherapy in early breast cancer. Using immunoSEQ multiplex PCR, the repertoire was profiled, and TCRdb retains in-frame clones only, with some absent. The table has some 5,900 clones, less than 70% seen once. Treatment here: preoperative locoregional IRX-2 cytokine immunotherapy. Here the sequenced sample was tumor tissue, taken before IRX-2 immunotherapy. All receptors derive from a human donor with breast cancer.

This chain uses TRBV28 with TRBJ1-2, with 11 bases lining up with TRBD1. Germline lookup yields CDR1 MDHEN and CDR2 SYDVKM. With V trimmed by 8 bases and J by 3 bases, 5 bases remained unmatched. This CDR3 is 14 amino acids long. CDR3 residues: CASRTGGSHYGYTF. In nucleotides, the CDR3 is TGTGCCAGCCGGACAGGGGGCTCCCACTATGGCTACACCTTC.

The chain couples TRBV19 to TRBJ1-2, with no clear D. V dropped 5 bases and J dropped 3 bases, with 16 bases sitting between them. The germline gives CDR1 LNHDA, CDR2 SQIVND (reference sequence). CDR3 size: 15 residues. CDR3 region: CASSPRAMGDYGYTF. The CDR3 nucleotides are TGTGCCAGTAGTCCAAGGGCCATGGGAGACTATGGCTACACCTTC.

The chain is built from TRBV6-8 and TRBJ2-1; 10 nucleotides agree with TRBD2. The CDR3 has 16 residues. V shed 0 bases and J 11 bases; nucleotides not matched to a gene: 10. Germline assignment: CDR1 MNHGY and CDR2 SAAAGT. In nucleotides, the CDR3 is TGTGCCAGCAGTTACTCGTTCACTAGCGGGACAGCTAAGCAGTTCTTC. Protein product: CASSYSFTSGTAKQFF.

This clone came up a few times. This sequence joins TRBV29-1 and TRBJ2-2; 9 bases agree with TRBD1. The CDR3 is 14 amino acids. Germline V gives CDR1 SQVTM, CDR2 ANQGSEA. V shed 4 bases and J 2 bases; nucleotides not matched to a gene: 2. The CDR3 loop is CSVGTGVNTGELFF. As DNA, the CDR3 is TGCAGCGTTGGGACAGGGGTCAACACCGGGGAGCTGTTTTTT.

The V and J genes are TRBV6-1 and TRBJ1-4, with 7 bases that match TRBD1. J gave up 8 bases and V 1 base, and 4 bases lay outside the gene matches. The CDR3 covers 14 residues. Germline V gene lookup returns CDR1 MNHNS and CDR2 SASEGT. The CDR3 loop is CASSEGQGQEKLFF. CDR3 nucleotide sequence: TGTGCCAGCAGTGAAGGACAGGGTCAGGAAAAACTGTTTTTT.

The rearrangement links TRBV19 to TRBJ2-7, with TRBD2 matching 10 bases. This CDR3 contains 17 residues. Germline V gene data show CDR1 as LNHDA and CDR2 as SQIVND (reference sequence). Trimming removed 3 bases from V and 2 bases from J; junction bases left unmatched: 10. The CDR3 bases are TGTGCCAGTAGTATGTGGGCTAGCGGGAGTCAGACCTACGAGCAGTACTTC. It specifies CASSMWASGSQTYEQYF.

A few counts support this clone. The chain is built from TRBV11-3 and TRBJ2-5; 7 positions match TRBD2. In germline, CDR1 is SGHNT, CDR2 YENEEA. V dropped 5 bases and J dropped 0; count of bases not matched to a gene: 3. This CDR3 contains 14 residues. The CDR3 nucleotides read TGTGCCAGCAGCCGGGGGGTAAACCAAGAGACCCAGTACTTC. This translates into CASSRGVNQETQYF.